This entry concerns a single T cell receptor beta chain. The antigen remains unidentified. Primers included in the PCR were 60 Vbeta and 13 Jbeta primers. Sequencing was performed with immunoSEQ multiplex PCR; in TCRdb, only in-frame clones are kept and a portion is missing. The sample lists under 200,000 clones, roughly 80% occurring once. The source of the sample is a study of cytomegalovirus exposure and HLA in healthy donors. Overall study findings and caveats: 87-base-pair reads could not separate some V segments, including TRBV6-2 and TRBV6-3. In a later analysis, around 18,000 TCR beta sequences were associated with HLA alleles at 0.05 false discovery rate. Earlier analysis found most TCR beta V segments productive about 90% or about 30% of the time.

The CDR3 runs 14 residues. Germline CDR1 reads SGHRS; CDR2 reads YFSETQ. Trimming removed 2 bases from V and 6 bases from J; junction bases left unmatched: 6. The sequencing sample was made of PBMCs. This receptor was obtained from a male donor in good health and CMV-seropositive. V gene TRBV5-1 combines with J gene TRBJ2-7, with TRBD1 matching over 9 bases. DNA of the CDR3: TGCGCCAGCAGCTTCGGGACAGGGTATATCGAGCAGTACTTC. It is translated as CASSFGTGYIEQYF.